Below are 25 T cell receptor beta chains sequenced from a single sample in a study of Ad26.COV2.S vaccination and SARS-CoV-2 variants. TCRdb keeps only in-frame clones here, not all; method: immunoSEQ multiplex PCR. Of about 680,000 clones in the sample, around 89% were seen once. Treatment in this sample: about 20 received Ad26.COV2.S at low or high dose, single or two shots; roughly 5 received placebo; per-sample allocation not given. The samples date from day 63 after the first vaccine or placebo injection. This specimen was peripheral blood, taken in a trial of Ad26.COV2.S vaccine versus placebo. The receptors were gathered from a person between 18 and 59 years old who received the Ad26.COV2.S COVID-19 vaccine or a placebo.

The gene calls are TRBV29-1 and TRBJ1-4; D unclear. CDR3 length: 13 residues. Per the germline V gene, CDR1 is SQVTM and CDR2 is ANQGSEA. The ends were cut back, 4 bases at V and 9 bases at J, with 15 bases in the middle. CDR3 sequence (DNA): TGCAGCGTTGTGCACGATCGAAGCCAAAAACTGTTTTTT. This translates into CSVVHDRSQKLFF.

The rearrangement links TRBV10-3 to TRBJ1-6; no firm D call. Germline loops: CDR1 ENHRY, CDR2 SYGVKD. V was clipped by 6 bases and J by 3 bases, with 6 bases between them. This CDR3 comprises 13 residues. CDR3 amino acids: CAIRGSYNSPLHF. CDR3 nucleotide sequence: TGTGCCATCAGGGGCAGCTATAATTCACCCCTCCACTTT.

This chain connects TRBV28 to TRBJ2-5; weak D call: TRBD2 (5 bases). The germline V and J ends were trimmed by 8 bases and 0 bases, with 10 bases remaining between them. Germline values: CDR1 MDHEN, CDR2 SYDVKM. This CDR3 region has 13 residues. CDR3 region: CASFGKNQETQYF. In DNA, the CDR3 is TGTGCCAGCTTCGGGAAGAACCAAGAGACCCAGTACTTC.

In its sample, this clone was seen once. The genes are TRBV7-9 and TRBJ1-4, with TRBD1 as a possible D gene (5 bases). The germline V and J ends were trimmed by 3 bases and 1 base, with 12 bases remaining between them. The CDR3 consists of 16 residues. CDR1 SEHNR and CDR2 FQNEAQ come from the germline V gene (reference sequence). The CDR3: CASSLDRGGTNEKLFF. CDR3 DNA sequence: TGTGCCAGCAGCTTGGACCGGGGGGGAACTAATGAAAAACTGTTTTTT.

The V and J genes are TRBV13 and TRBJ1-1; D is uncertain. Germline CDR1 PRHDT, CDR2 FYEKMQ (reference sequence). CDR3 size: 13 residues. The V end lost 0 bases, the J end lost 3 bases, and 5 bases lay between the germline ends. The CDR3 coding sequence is TGTGCCAGCAGCTTAGGTACGGACACTGAAGCTTTCTTT. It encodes CASSLGTDTEAFF. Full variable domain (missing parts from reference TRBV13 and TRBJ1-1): AAGVIQSPRHLIKEKRETATLKCYPIPRHDTVYWYQQGPGQDPQFLISFYEKMQSDKGSIPDRFSAQQFSDYHSELNMSSLELGDSALYFCASSLGTDTEAFFGQGTRLTVV.

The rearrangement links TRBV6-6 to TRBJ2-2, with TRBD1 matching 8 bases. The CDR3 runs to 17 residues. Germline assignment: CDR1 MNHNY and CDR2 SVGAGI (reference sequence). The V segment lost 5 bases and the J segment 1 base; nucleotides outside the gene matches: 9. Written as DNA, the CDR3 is TGTGCCAGCAGTCTCATCTCCGGGACAGGGAACACCGGGGAGCTGTTTTTT. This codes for CASSLISGTGNTGELFF.

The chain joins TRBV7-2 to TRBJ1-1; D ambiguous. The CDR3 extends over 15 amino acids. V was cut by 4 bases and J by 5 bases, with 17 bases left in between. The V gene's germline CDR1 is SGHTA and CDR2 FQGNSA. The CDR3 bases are TGTGCCAGCAGCTCCACCATGTGGGGTGAAACTGAAGCTTTCTTT. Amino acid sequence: CASSSTMWGETEAFF.

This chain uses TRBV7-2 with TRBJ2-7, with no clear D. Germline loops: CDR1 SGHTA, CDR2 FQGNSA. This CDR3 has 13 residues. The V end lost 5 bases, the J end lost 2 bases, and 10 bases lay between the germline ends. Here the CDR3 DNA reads TGTGCCAGCAGCGCGGACCCACCCTACGAGCAGTACTTC. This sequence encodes CASSADPPYEQYF.

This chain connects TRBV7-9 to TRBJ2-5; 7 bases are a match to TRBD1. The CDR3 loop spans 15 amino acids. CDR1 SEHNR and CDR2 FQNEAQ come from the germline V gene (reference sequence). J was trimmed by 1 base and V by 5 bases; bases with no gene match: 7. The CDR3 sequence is CASSPSGQSQETQYF. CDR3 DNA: TGTGCCAGCAGCCCGTCGGGACAGAGCCAAGAGACCCAGTACTTC.

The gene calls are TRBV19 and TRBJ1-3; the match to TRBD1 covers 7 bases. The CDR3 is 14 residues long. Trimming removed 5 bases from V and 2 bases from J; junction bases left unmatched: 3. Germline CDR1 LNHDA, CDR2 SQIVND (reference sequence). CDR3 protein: CASSATGAGNTIYF. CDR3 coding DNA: TGTGCCAGTAGTGCAACAGGGGCTGGAAACACCATATATTTT.

The CDR3 spells CASSQYAVGGGLNEQFF. CDR3 coding DNA: TGTGCCAGCAGCCAATATGCGGTGGGGGGAGGCCTCAATGAGCAGTTCTTC. V is TRBV16 and J is TRBJ2-1; a possible D gene is TRBD2 (6 bases). V shed 1 base and J shed 6 bases, with 19 bases lying between them. Germline V gene sequence: CDR1 KGHSY, CDR2 FQNENV. This CDR3 is 17 amino acids long.

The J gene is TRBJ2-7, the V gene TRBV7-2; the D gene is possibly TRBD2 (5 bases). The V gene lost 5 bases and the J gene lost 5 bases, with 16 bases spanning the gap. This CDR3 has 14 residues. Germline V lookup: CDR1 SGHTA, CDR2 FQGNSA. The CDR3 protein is CASSPLKGSNEQYF. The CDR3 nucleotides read TGTGCCAGCAGCCCCCTTAAAGGGAGCAACGAGCAGTACTTC.

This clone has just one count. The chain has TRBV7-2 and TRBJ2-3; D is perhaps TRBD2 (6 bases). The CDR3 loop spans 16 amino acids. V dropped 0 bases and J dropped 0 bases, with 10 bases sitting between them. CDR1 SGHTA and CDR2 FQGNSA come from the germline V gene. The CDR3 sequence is CASSLALAASTDTQYF. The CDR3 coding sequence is TGTGCCAGCAGCTTAGCATTAGCGGCCAGCACAGATACGCAGTATTTT.

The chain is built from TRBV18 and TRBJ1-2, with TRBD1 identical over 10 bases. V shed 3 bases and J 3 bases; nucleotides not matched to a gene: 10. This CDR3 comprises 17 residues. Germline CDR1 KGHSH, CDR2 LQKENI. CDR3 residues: CASSPLGTGEAYYGYTF. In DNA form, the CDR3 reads TGTGCCAGCTCACCCCTTGGGACAGGGGAAGCATACTATGGCTACACCTTC.

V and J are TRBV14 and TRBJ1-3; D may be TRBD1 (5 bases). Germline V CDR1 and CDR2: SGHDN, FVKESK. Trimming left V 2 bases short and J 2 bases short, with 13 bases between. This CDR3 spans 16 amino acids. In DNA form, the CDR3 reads TGTGCCAGCAGCCAATACGGGGCCAAAACTGGAAACACCATATATTTT. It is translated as CASSQYGAKTGNTIYF. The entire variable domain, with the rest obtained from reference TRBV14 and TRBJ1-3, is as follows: EAGVTQFPSHSVIEKGQTVTLRCDPISGHDNLYWYRRVMGKEIKFLLHFVKESKQDESGMPNNRFLAERTGGTYSTLKVQPAELEDSGVYFCASSQYGAKTGNTIYFGEGSWLTVV.

CDR3 nucleotide sequence: TGTGCCAGCAGCCCCTCCCCGCTTTCTAGCGGGAGGGCCCGAGACGAGCAGTACTTC. Its translation is CASSPSPLSSGRARDEQYF. The chain is built from TRBV3-1 (or the pseudogene TRBV3-2) and TRBJ2-7, with 12 bases that match TRBD2. The CDR3 extends over 19 amino acids. V lost 4 bases, J lost 5 bases, and 18 bases stayed unmatched. Germline V gives CDR1 LGHDT, CDR2 YNNKEL (reference sequence).

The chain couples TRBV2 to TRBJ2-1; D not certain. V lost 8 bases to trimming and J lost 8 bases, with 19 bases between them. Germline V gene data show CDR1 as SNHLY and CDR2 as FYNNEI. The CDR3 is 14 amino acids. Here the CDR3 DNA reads TGTGCCAGCGAGGATTATTCATTCACCCATGAGCAGTTCTTC. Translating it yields CASEDYSFTHEQFF. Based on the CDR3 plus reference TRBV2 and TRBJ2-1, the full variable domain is EPEVTQTPSHQVTQMGQEVILRCVPISNHLYFYWYRQILGQKVEFLVSFYNNEISEKSEIFDDQFSVERPDGSNFTLKIRSTKLEDSAMYFCASEDYSFTHEQFFGPGTRLTVL.

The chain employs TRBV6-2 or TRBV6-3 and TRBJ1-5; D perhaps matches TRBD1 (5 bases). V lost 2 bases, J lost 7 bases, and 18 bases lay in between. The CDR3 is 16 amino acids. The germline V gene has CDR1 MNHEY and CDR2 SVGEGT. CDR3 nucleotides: TGTGCCAGCAGTTACCTGGGCAGGGTAGACGGCCAGCCCCAGCATTTT. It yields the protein CASSYLGRVDGQPQHF.

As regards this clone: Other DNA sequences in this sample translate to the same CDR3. CDR3 sequence (DNA): TGTGCCTGGAGTGTGGCAGACAATCAGCCCCAGCATTTT. Protein: CAWSVADNQPQHF. This chain links TRBV30 with TRBJ1-5; D gene unclear. The CDR3 is made up of 13 amino acids. Germline V gives CDR1 GTSNPN, CDR2 SVGIG (reference sequence). Trimming stripped 0 bases from V and 3 bases from J, with 6 bases between.

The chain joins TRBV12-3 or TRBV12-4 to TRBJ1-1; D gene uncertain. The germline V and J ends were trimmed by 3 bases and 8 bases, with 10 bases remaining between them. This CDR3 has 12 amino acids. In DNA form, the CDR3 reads TGTGCCAGCAGTTTTTCCCAGTCAGAAGCTTTCTTT. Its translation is CASSFSQSEAFF.

For the CDR3, the DNA is TGCAGTGCTAGTATCCGGGTAACCACAGATACGCAGTATTTT. Protein: CSASIRVTTDTQYF. The chain has TRBV20-1 and TRBJ2-3; no reliable D call. This CDR3 spans 14 amino acids. Trimming removed 3 bases at V and 2 bases at J, with 12 bases between. Germline V gene data show CDR1 as DFQATT and CDR2 as SNEGSKA (reference sequence).

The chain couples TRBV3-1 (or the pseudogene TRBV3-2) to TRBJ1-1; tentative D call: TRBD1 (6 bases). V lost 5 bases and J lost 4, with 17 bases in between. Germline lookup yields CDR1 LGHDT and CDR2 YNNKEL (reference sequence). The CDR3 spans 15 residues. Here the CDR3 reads CASSFAFTGTTEAFF. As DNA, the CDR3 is TGTGCCAGCAGCTTTGCCTTTACAGGGACCACTGAAGCTTTCTTT.

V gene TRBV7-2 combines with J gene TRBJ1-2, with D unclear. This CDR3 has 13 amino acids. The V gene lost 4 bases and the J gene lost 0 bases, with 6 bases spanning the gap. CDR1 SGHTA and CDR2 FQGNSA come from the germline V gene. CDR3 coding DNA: TGTGCCAGCAGCTATAAAGCTAACTATGGCTACACCTTC. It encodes CASSYKANYGYTF.

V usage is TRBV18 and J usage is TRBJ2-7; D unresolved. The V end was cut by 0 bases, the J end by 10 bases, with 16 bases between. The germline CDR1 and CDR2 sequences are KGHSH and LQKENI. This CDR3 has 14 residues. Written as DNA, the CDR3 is TGTGCCAGCTCACCACCGGGTGCGGTCGTCGAACAGTACTTC. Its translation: CASSPPGAVVEQYF. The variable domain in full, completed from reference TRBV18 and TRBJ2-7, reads NAGVMQNPRHLVRRRGQEARLRCSPMKGHSHVYWYRQLPEEGLKFMVYLQKENIIDESGMPKERFSAEFPKEGPSILRIQQVVRGDSAAYFCASSPPGAVVEQYFGPGTRLTVT.

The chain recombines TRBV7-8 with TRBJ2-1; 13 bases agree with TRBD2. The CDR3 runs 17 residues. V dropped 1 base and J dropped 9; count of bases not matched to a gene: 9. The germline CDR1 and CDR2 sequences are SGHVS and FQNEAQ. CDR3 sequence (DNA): TGTGCCAGCAGCTTAGGAGTCGGGACTAGCGGGACTAGTGAGCAGTTCTTC. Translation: CASSLGVGTSGTSEQFF.